The 18 T cell receptor beta chains listed next were all sequenced from one sample in a study of radiation and T cells in renal cell carcinoma. Repertoires were generated with immunoSEQ multiplex PCR, while TCRdb's copy carries only in-frame clones and drops some. The sample has about 22,000 clones; about half are singletons. Treatment given: 15 Gy SBRT to primary tumor, nephrectomy 4 weeks later. Sequencing used tumor tissue, obtained from a patient whose treatment included radiotherapy and nephrectomy. The receptors here all came from a woman between 45 and 65 years old with renal cell carcinoma.

The chain is built from TRBV14 and TRBJ2-6; TRBD1 aligns across 9 bases. This CDR3 contains 16 residues. With V trimmed by 5 bases and J by 4 bases, 6 bases remained unmatched. The germline CDR1 and CDR2 sequences are SGHDN and FVKESK. CDR3 amino acids: CASSSQGALGANVLTF. The CDR3 region has the DNA TGTGCCAGCAGCTCACAGGGGGCTCTGGGGGCCAACGTCCTGACTTTC.

This clone was seen only a few times. The chain has TRBV7-8 and TRBJ1-1, with 7 bases matching TRBD1. CDR3 size: 16 residues. Germline V gene data show CDR1 as SGHVS and CDR2 as FQNEAQ. After removal of 5 bases from V and 5 bases from J, the junction contained 14 bases not matched to a gene. CDR3 in DNA: TGTGCCAGCAGCCGGATACTTACAGGGGTCGGTACTGAAGCTTTCTTT. Residues: CASSRILTGVGTEAFF.

The rearrangement joins TRBV4-3 to TRBJ2-3; D gene ambiguous. Germline assignment: CDR1 LGHNA and CDR2 YSLEER. The CDR3 totals 14 residues. The V end was cut by 0 bases, the J end by 4 bases, with 8 bases between. In DNA form, the CDR3 reads TGCGCCAGCAGCCAAGATTTAACCGCAGATACGCAGTATTTT. Protein: CASSQDLTADTQYF.

This clone was counted between two and nine times. The V call is TRBV5-1, the J call TRBJ2-7, with a possible D match to TRBD1 (5 bases). The germline CDR1 and CDR2 sequences are SGHRS and YFSETQ. V lost 3 bases and J lost 4, with 8 bases in between. CDR3 size: 12 residues. The CDR3 reads CASSSDNYEQYF. The CDR3 nucleotides read TGCGCCAGCAGCTCGGACAATTACGAGCAGTACTTC.

For the CDR3, the DNA is TGTGCCACCAGCAGACCCCCGGGACAGGGGCTCGGGGAAAAACTGTTTTTT. Its protein is CATSRPPGQGLGEKLFF. The chain employs TRBV15 and TRBJ1-4; TRBD1 matches at 10 bases. V lost 2 bases and J lost 8; bases outside the gene matches: 11. This CDR3 comprises 17 residues. Per the germline V gene, CDR1 is LNHNV and CDR2 is YYDKDF (reference sequence).

This clone is termed large. The CDR3 DNA reads TGCAGTGCGGATGTAGGCCCCATTCAGTACTTC. Translated: CSADVGPIQYF. The genes are TRBV20-1 and TRBJ2-4; D uncertain. V was pared by 6 bases and J by 9 bases, with 12 bases between. This CDR3 has 11 residues. Germline CDR1 DFQATT, CDR2 SNEGSKA (reference sequence).

This clone was counted only a few times. The chain joins TRBV19 to TRBJ1-4; D perhaps matches TRBD1 (5 bases). V lost 5 bases, J lost 8 bases, and 15 bases lay in between. Germline CDR1 and CDR2: LNHDA and SQIVND (reference sequence). The CDR3 consists of 14 residues. In nucleotides, the CDR3 is TGTGCCAGTAGTGTCCCGGGGCTTCACGAAAAACTGTTTTTT. This encodes CASSVPGLHEKLFF.

J is TRBJ1-1 and V is TRBV19, with D maybe TRBD1 (6 bases). Germline V CDR1 and CDR2: LNHDA, SQIVND (reference sequence). Trimming removed 2 bases from V and 8 bases from J, with 15 bases in between. The CDR3 sequence is 14 residues long. CDR3 residues: CASSISREGEEAFF. CDR3 in DNA: TGTGCCAGTAGTATATCGAGAGAGGGGGAAGAAGCTTTCTTT.

As to this clone: An end of the junction does not agree with germline; a read error may underlie this. The gene calls are TRBV7-7 and TRBJ2-1, with 7 bases identical to TRBD1. This CDR3 is 15 amino acids long. Germline CDR1 SSHAT, CDR2 FNYEAQ (reference sequence). The CDR3 region is CASKIKTGCCGEQFF. The CDR3 DNA is TGTGCTAGCAAAATTAAGACAGGGTGTTGTGGTGAGCAGTTCTTC.

CDR3 protein: CASSQDRVGASYGYTF. The CDR3 DNA reads as TGCGCCAGCAGCCAAGATCGCGTCGGGGCAAGCTATGGCTACACCTTC. V and J are TRBV4-1 and TRBJ1-2; maybe TRBD1 (5 bases). Germline V gene lookup returns CDR1 MGHRA and CDR2 YSYEKL. This CDR3 has 16 residues. V gave up 0 bases and J gave up 4 bases, with 15 bases separating them.

The chain has TRBV6-1 and TRBJ1-3; D is ambiguous. V dropped 2 bases and J dropped 4 bases, with 12 bases sitting between them. The CDR3 has 15 residues. Germline CDR1 reads MNHNS; CDR2 reads SASEGT. The CDR3 sequence is CASSENLVPGNTIYF. In DNA, the CDR3 is TGTGCCAGCAGTGAAAACCTCGTTCCGGGAAACACCATATATTTT.

On this clone: Other nucleotide sequences from this sample produce the same CDR3. V and J are TRBV7-9 and TRBJ1-1; maybe TRBD1 (6 bases). The V gene lost 2 bases and the J gene lost 1 base, with 8 bases spanning the gap. The CDR3 consists of 14 residues. CDR1 and CDR2 (germline): SEHNR, FQNEAQ (reference sequence). This CDR3 reads CASSLTGANTEAFF. CDR3 DNA: TGTGCCAGCAGCTTAACGGGGGCGAACACTGAAGCTTTCTTT. The whole variable domain, filled in from reference TRBV7-9 and TRBJ1-1, reads DTGVSQNPRHKITKRGQNVTFRCDPISEHNRLYWYRQTLGQGPEFLTYFQNEAQLEKSRLLSDRFSAERPKGSFSTLEIQRTEQGDSAMYLCASSLTGANTEAFFGQGTRLTVV.

This clone was counted a few times. The V call is TRBV5-1, the J call TRBJ1-2; D is unclear. Trimming took off 0 bases at V and 7 bases at J, with 16 bases between the two ends. Germline CDR1 reads SGHRS; CDR2 reads YFSETQ. The CDR3 extends over 15 amino acids. Here the CDR3 reads CASSLEADLGFGYTF. CDR3 sequence (DNA): TGCGCCAGCAGCTTGGAAGCAGACCTAGGGTTTGGCTACACCTTC.

This clone was picked up a small number of times. J is TRBJ1-1 and V is TRBV9, with D unresolved. Germline V lookup: CDR1 SGDLS, CDR2 YYNGEE. Trimming shortened V by 0 bases and J by 0 bases, and 6 bases separated the two germline ends. This CDR3 comprises 14 residues. CDR3: CASSVADLNTEAFF. As DNA, the CDR3 is TGTGCCAGCAGCGTAGCCGACTTGAACACTGAAGCTTTCTTT.

The V and J genes are TRBV7-2 and TRBJ1-3; the D gene is possibly TRBD1 (6 bases). Trimming removed 5 bases from V and 0 bases from J, with 17 bases in between. The CDR3 loop spans 17 amino acids. Germline assignment: CDR1 SGHTA and CDR2 FQGNSA. DNA of the CDR3: TGTGCCAGCAGCCCCCCCGGGGGACACCTCTCTGGAAACACCATATATTTT. Amino acid sequence: CASSPPGGHLSGNTIYF.

The CDR3 nucleotides are TGCGCCAGCAGCTTGGGGGGACTTGGAAACACTGAAGCTTTCTTT. This encodes CASSLGGLGNTEAFF. The chain employs TRBV5-1 and TRBJ1-1; TRBD1 is a possible D gene (5 bases). Germline V lookup: CDR1 SGHRS, CDR2 YFSETQ. V lost 0 bases and J lost 2, with 11 bases in between. The CDR3 has 15 amino acids.

V gene TRBV6-5 combines with J gene TRBJ2-5; 8 positions match TRBD1. The CDR3 is 16 amino acids. Germline assignment: CDR1 MNHEY and CDR2 SVGAGI. Trimming took 4 bases from V and 2 from J; bases not matched to a gene: 9. CDR3 DNA sequence: TGTGCCAGCAGTTGGCCTCGGGGGACAGGACAAGAGACCCAGTACTTC. Its translation is CASSWPRGTGQETQYF.

This clone has a handful of counts. The CDR3, as DNA: TGTGCCAGCAGCTTGACGGTGAGCTCCTACGAGCAGTACTTC. This gives the protein CASSLTVSSYEQYF. The chain has TRBV7-2 and TRBJ2-7; D is undetermined. V dropped 3 bases and J dropped 0 bases, with 9 bases sitting between them. Germline CDR1 and CDR2: SGHTA and FQGNSA. This CDR3 is built from 14 residues.